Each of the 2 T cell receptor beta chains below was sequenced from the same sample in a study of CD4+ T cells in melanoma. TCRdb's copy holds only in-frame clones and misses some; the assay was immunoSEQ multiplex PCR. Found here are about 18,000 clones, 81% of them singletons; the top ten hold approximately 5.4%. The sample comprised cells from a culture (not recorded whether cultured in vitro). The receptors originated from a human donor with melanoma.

As DNA, the CDR3 is TGTGCCAGCAGTGATAGAGGGGGACAGATCTATGGCTACACCTTC. Translated, it gives CASSDRGGQIYGYTF. This chain connects TRBV6-1 to TRBJ1-2; 7 nucleotides agree with TRBD1. This CDR3 has 15 amino acids. Germline lookup yields CDR1 MNHNS and CDR2 SASEGT. Trimming removed 3 bases from V and 4 bases from J; junction bases left unmatched: 8.

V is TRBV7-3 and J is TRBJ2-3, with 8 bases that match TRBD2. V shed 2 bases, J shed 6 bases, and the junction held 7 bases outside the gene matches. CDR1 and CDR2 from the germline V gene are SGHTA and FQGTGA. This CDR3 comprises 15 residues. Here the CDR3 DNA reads TGTGCCAGCAGCTTAGGTAGCGGGATGTACGATACGCAGTATTTT. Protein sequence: CASSLGSGMYDTQYF.